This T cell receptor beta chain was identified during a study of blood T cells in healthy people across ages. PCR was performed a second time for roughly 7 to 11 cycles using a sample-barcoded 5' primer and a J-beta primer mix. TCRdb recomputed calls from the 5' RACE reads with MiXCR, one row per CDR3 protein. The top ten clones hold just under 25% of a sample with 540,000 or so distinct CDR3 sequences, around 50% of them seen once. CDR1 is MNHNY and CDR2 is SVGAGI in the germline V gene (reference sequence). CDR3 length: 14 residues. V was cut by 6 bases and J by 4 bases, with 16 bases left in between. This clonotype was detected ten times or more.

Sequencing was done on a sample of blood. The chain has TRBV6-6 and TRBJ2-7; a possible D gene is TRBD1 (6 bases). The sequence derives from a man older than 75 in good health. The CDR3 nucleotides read TGTGCCAGCAGGCCACCGGGACAAGCTTACGAGCAGTACTTC. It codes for CASRPPGQAYEQYF.